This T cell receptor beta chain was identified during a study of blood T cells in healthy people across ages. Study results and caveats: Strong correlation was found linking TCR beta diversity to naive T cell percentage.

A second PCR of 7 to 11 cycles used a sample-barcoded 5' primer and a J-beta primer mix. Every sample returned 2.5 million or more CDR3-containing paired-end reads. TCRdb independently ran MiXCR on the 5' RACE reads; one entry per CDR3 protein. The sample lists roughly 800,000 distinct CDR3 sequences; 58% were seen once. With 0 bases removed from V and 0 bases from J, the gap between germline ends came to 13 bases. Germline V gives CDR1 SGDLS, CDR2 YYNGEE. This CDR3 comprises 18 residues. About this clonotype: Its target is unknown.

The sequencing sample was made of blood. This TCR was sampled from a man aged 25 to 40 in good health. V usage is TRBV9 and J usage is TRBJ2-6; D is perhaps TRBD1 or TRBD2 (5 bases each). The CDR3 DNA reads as TGTGCCAGCAGCGTAGCGTGGGACCAACACTCTGGGGCCAACGTCCTGACTTTC. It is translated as CASSVAWDQHSGANVLTF.